The 15 T cell receptor beta chains reported below all come from one sample, sequenced in a study of radiotherapy plus CTLA-4 blockade in lung cancer. Assay: immunoSEQ multiplex PCR; the TCRdb copy retains only in-frame clones and omits some. Of some 50,000 clones listed, around four fifths are singletons. The sequencing used peripheral blood, collected from a patient treated with radiotherapy plus ipilimumab. The receptor source for this set is a human donor with non-small cell lung cancer whose response to radiotherapy plus ipilimumab could not be evaluated.

The chain is built from TRBV6-6 and TRBJ1-5, with D unresolved. This CDR3 contains 16 residues. CDR1 and CDR2 (germline): MNHNY, SVGAGI (reference sequence). V lost 0 bases to trimming and J lost 1 base, with 10 bases between them. Written as DNA, the CDR3 is TGTGCCAGCAGTTACTCGGGTTCGGGGAGCAATCAGCCCCAGCATTTT. Protein product: CASSYSGSGSNQPQHF.

The chain is built from TRBV5-4 and TRBJ2-5; D gene uncertain. The CDR3 has 14 amino acids. Germline-derived CDR1 and CDR2 are SGHNT and YYREEE (reference sequence). Trimming shortened V by 4 bases and J by 0 bases, and 10 bases separated the two germline ends. The CDR3 spells CASSLQWDQETQYF. The CDR3 bases are TGTGCCAGCAGCCTACAGTGGGACCAAGAGACCCAGTACTTC.

The rearrangement joins TRBV27 to TRBJ2-1, with 8 positions matching TRBD2. The CDR3 loop spans 15 amino acids. Trimming at V came to 2 bases and at J to 5 bases, leaving 5 bases not matched to a gene. Germline loops: CDR1 MNHEY, CDR2 SMNVEV (reference sequence). CDR3 sequence: CASSLRAGANNEQFF. The DNA of the CDR3 is TGTGCCAGCAGTTTACGAGCGGGAGCAAACAATGAGCAGTTCTTC.

The chain has TRBV19 and TRBJ2-3, with 9 bases that match TRBD1. The CDR3 has 15 amino acids. V was clipped by 5 bases and J by 4 bases; unmatched bases: 7. Germline CDR1 is LNHDA and CDR2 is SQIVND (reference sequence). CDR3 nucleotide sequence: TGTGCCAGTAGTCTAGGACAGGGGAAGGCAGATACGCAGTATTTT. Its translation is CASSLGQGKADTQYF.

V is TRBV28 and J is TRBJ1-2; D may be TRBD1 (6 bases). V was pared by 6 bases and J by 4 bases, with 18 bases between. The CDR3 is 15 residues long. Germline CDR1 is MDHEN and CDR2 is SYDVKM. The CDR3 is CASSPYGQPSYGYTF. In DNA form, the CDR3 reads TGTGCCAGCAGCCCCTATGGACAGCCTTCCTATGGCTACACCTTC.

This clone is a singleton in its sample. The rearrangement links TRBV6-1 to TRBJ1-5, with D tentatively TRBD1 (5 bases). The CDR3 runs 16 residues. Trimming took off 4 bases at V and 5 bases at J, with 18 bases between the two ends. Looked up from germline, CDR1 is MNHNS and CDR2 is SASEGT. CDR3 region: CASSGGRGGEHQPQHF. CDR3 in DNA: TGTGCCAGCAGTGGGGGCCGAGGAGGGGAACATCAGCCCCAGCATTTT.

CDR3 sequence reads: CASSSRGIGTVNTEAFF. In DNA, the CDR3 is TGTGCCAGCAGTTCCCGGGGGATCGGGACAGTTAACACTGAAGCTTTCTTT. This sequence joins TRBV28 and TRBJ1-1, with 7 positions matching TRBD1. V was pared by 4 bases and J by 2 bases, with 13 bases of the junction left unmatched. Germline CDR1 reads MDHEN; CDR2 reads SYDVKM. This CDR3 contains 17 residues.

This chain uses TRBV7-2 with TRBJ2-1, with TRBD2 matching over 12 bases. V lost 1 base to trimming and J lost 4 bases; unmatched junction nucleotides: 5. Per germline, CDR1 SGHTA and CDR2 FQGNSA. The CDR3 extends over 17 amino acids. In nucleotides, the CDR3 is TGTGCCAGCAGCTTAGATGCTAGCGGGAGGGGGTACAATGAGCAGTTCTTC. It codes for CASSLDASGRGYNEQFF.

V usage is TRBV7-2 and J usage is TRBJ2-4, with D possibly matching TRBD1 (6 bases). Trimming shortened V by 0 bases and J by 8 bases, and 14 bases separated the two germline ends. Germline lookup yields CDR1 SGHTA and CDR2 FQGNSA. This CDR3 is built from 15 residues. CDR3 nucleotide sequence: TGTGCCAGCAGCTTAGCCCTTATCTCAGGGGACATTCAGTACTTC. Translation gives CASSLALISGDIQYF.

The chain couples TRBV28 to TRBJ2-7, with TRBD1 identical over 11 bases. J gave up 1 base and V 5 bases, and 10 bases lay outside the gene matches. This CDR3 has 17 amino acids. CDR1 and CDR2 from the germline V gene are MDHEN and SYDVKM. DNA of the CDR3: TGTGCCAGCAGTCAAATTCCCGGGACAGGGGGGTCCTACGAGCAGTACTTC. This translates into CASSQIPGTGGSYEQYF. Full variable domain (remainder filled in from reference TRBV28 and TRBJ2-7): DVKVTQSSRYLVKRTGEKVFLECVQDMDHENMFWYRQDPGLGLRLIYFSYDVKMKEKGDIPEGYSVSREKKERFSLILESASTNQTSMYLCASSQIPGTGGSYEQYFGPGTRLTVT.

This rearrangement joins TRBV29-1 to TRBJ2-7; TRBD1 aligns across 9 bases. V shed 4 bases and J 6 bases; nucleotides not matched to a gene: 7. This CDR3 has 13 amino acids. Germline V lookup: CDR1 SQVTM, CDR2 ANQGSEA. The CDR3 loop is CSVVPGTGPEQYF. Here the CDR3 DNA reads TGCAGCGTTGTACCCGGGACAGGGCCCGAGCAGTACTTC.

V is TRBV28 and J is TRBJ1-1, with 7 bases fitting TRBD1. Unmatched junction bases numbered 5, after V lost 2 bases and J lost 8 bases. Germline V CDR1 and CDR2: MDHEN, SYDVKM. The CDR3 is 13 residues long. The CDR3, as DNA: TGTGCCAGCAGTTTAATCCCACAGGGGGAAGCTTTCTTT. Its translation: CASSLIPQGEAFF. The full variable domain, completed using reference TRBV28 and TRBJ1-1, is DVKVTQSSRYLVKRTGEKVFLECVQDMDHENMFWYRQDPGLGLRLIYFSYDVKMKEKGDIPEGYSVSREKKERFSLILESASTNQTSMYLCASSLIPQGEAFFGQGTRLTVV.

This clone has just a few counts. This sequence joins TRBV28 and TRBJ1-6; 8 bases line up with TRBD1. The CDR3 has 15 residues. Looked up from germline, CDR1 is MDHEN and CDR2 is SYDVKM. V was clipped by 4 bases and J by 7 bases; unmatched bases: 6. The CDR3 nucleotides read TGTGCCAGCAGTTCCGACAGGGGAAGAAATTCACCCCTCCACTTT. Translated, it gives CASSSDRGRNSPLHF.

The V and J genes are TRBV7-8 and TRBJ1-1; tentatively, D is TRBD1 (6 bases). The CDR3 is 17 residues long. V was shortened by 2 bases and J by 2 bases, with 18 bases between the two germline ends. CDR1 is SGHVS and CDR2 is FQNEAQ in the germline V gene. This CDR3 is CASSLRTSGQSNTEAFF. Here the CDR3 DNA reads TGTGCCAGCAGCTTAAGGACTTCGGGACAAAGCAACACTGAAGCTTTCTTT.

This clone was recorded only once. V and J are TRBV7-9 and TRBJ1-3; D is unresolved. V was pared by 4 bases and J by 0 bases, with 10 bases between. The CDR3 contains 15 residues. From germline, CDR1 is SEHNR and CDR2 FQNEAQ (reference sequence). In DNA form, the CDR3 reads TGTGCCAGCAGCTCTCAGGCTCGCTCTGGAAACACCATATATTTT. Translating it yields CASSSQARSGNTIYF.